The present TCR beta chain was sequenced within a study of metastatic and nonmetastatic thyroid tumors (dated by TCRdb to about 2020). Describing the broader study: Repertoires were compared across peripheral blood and tumor or nodule tissue samples from malignant and benign thyroid patients.

What the authors observed across the whole study: TCR beta diversity was reported as significantly higher in malignant tumors than in benign nodules, in both blood and tumor samples.

Comment on this clone: Its antigen has not been determined. The record has no base qualities; no much larger clone is one base away.

From V the trimming removes 6 bases and from J it removes 0 bases, while the gene matches leave 7 bases of the junction unaccounted for. CDR1 and CDR2, per the germline V gene, are MNHNS and SASEGT. From the cysteine up to the phenylalanine, the CDR3 has a length of 16 residues. The entry retains the CDR3 DNA only, 48 bases that are in frame from base 1. Before undergoing thyroid surgery, none of the patients had been given any kind of treatment. Using T-cell receptor beta sequencing, the study looked back at clinical samples from patients collected from the early 2010s to the late 2010s. The library came from PCR. TCRdb names Illumina HiSeq 4000 as the instrument used. High-throughput sequencing was used to profile the TCR beta-chain CDR3 region of every patient. On the authors' methods: A classifier to discriminate distant-metastatic papillary thyroid cancer patients was built from CDR3 differences across clinicopathological groups. The Shannon index was used to assess repertoire diversity, and the Morisita-Horn index was used to assess tumor-blood repertoire similarity. TCRdb itself trimmed the public reads at Q25 with fastp, ran MiXCR and retained productive beta chains. The V and J calls were not made by the authors but by TCRdb's processing. For this sample the table gives about 13,000 clones, of which about 25% were detected only once. About 60% of the sample comes from the top ten.

Recombination linked TRBV6-1 to TRBJ2-3; 9 bases in the junction line up with TRBD2. Input material: blood. This receptor was identified in a male donor with papillary thyroid cancer or a benign thyroid nodule (not recorded which). Some clones in this sample may be carry-over from other donors' samples. The CDR3 protein sequence reads: CASRSSGTSSTDTQYF. The nucleotide sequence reads as follows: TGTGCCAGCAGATCTAGCGGGACCTCTAGCACAGATACGCAGTATTTT.